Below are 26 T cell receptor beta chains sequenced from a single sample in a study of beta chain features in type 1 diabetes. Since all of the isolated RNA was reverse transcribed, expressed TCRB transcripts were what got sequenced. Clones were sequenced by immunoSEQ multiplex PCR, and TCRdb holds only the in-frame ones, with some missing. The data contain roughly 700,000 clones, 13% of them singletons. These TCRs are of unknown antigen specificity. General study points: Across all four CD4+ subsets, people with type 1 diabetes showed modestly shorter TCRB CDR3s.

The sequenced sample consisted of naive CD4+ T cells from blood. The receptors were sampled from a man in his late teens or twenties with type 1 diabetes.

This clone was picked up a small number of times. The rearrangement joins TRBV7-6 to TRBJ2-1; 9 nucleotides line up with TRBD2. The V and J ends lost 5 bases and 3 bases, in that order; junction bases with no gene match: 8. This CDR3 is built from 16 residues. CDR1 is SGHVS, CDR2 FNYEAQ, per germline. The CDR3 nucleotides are TGTGCCAGCAGCGTCGGTAGCGGGGGCTTCTACAATGAGCAGTTCTTC. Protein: CASSVGSGGFYNEQFF.

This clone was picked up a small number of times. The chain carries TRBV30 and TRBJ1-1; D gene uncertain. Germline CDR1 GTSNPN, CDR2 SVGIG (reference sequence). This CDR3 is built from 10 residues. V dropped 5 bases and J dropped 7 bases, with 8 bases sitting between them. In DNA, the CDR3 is TGTGCCTGGGGGTCGTTTGAAGCTTTCTTT. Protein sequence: CAWGSFEAFF. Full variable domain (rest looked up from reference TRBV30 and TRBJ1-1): SQTIHQWPATLVQPVGSPLSLECTVEGTSNPNLYWYRQAAGRGLQLLFYSVGIGQISSEVPQNLSASRPQDRQFILSSKKLLLSDSGFYLCAWGSFEAFFGQGTRLTVV.

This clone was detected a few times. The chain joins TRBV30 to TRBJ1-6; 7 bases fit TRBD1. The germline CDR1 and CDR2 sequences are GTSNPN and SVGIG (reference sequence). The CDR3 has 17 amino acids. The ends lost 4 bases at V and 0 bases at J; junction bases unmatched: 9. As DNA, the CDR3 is TGTGCCTGGACGACAGGGAGGATCAGCTCCTATAATTCACCCCTCCACTTT. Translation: CAWTTGRISSYNSPLHF.

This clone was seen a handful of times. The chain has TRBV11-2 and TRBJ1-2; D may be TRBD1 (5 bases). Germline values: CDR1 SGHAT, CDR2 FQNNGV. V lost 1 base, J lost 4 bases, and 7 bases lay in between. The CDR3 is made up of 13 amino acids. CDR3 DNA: TGTGCCAGCAGCTTAGGGCAGGGCTATGGCTACACCTTC. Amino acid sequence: CASSLGQGYGYTF.

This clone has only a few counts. The CDR3: CAWSRLGSTEAFF. CDR3 in DNA: TGTGCCTGGAGCCGTTTGGGGAGTACTGAAGCTTTCTTT. This chain links TRBV30 with TRBJ1-1, with D hard to call. V gave up 3 bases and J gave up 5 bases, with 13 bases separating them. Looked up from germline, CDR1 is GTSNPN and CDR2 is SVGIG (reference sequence). The CDR3 is made up of 13 amino acids.

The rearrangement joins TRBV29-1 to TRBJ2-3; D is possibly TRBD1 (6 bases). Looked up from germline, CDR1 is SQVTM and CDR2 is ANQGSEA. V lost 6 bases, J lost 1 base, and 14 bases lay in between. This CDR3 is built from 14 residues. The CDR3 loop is CSVKGVVRTDTQYF. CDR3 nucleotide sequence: TGCAGCGTCAAGGGGGTGGTCCGCACAGATACGCAGTATTTT.

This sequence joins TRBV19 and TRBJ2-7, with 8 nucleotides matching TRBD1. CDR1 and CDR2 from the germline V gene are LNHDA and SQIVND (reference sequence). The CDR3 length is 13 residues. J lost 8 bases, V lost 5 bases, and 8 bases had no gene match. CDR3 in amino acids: CASSPADREKQYF. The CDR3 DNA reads TGTGCCAGTAGTCCAGCGGACAGGGAGAAGCAGTACTTC. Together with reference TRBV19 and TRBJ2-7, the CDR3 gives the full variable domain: DGGITQSPKYLFRKEGQNVTLSCEQNLNHDAMYWYRQDPGQGLRLIYYSQIVNDFQKGDIAEGYSVSREKKESFPLTVTSAQKNPTAFYLCASSPADREKQYFGPGTRLTVT.

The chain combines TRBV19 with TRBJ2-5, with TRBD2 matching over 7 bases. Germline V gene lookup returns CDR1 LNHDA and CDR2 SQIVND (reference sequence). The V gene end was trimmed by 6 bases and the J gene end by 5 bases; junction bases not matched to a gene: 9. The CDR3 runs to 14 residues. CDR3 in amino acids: CASSPQAGLETQYF. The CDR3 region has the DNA TGTGCCAGTAGCCCACAAGCGGGGCTGGAGACCCAGTACTTC. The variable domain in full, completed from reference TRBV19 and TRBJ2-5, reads DGGITQSPKYLFRKEGQNVTLSCEQNLNHDAMYWYRQDPGQGLRLIYYSQIVNDFQKGDIAEGYSVSREKKESFPLTVTSAQKNPTAFYLCASSPQAGLETQYFGPGTRLLVL.

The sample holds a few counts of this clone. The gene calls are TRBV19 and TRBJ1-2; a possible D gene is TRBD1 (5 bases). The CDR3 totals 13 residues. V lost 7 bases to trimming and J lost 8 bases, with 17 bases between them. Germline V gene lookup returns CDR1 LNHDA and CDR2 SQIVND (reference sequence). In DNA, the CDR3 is TGTGCCAGTACCTCCTACGGGGCACGCGGCTACACCTTC. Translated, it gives CASTSYGARGYTF.

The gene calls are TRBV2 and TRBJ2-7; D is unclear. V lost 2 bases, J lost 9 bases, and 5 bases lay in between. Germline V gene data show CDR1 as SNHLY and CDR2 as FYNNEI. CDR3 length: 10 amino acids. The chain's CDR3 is CASSESVQYF. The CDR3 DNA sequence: TGTGCCAGCAGTGAATCAGTGCAGTACTTC.

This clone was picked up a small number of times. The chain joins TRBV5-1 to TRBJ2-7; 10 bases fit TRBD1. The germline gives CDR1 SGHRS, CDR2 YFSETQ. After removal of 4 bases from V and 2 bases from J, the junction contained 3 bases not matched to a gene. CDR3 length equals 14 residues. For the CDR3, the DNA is TGCGCCAGCAGCGGGGGACAGGGGCCCTACGAGCAGTACTTC. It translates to CASSGGQGPYEQYF. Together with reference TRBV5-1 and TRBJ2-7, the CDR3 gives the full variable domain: KAGVTQTPRYLIKTRGQQVTLSCSPISGHRSVSWYQQTPGQGLQFLFEYFSETQRNKGNFPGRFSGRQFSNSRSEMNVSTLELGDSALYLCASSGGQGPYEQYFGPGTRLTVT.

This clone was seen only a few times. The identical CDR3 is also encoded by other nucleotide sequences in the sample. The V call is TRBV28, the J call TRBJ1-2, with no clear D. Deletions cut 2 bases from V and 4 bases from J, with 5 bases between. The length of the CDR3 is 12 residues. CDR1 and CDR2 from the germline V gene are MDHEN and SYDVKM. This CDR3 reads CASSLRGYGYTF. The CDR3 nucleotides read TGTGCCAGCAGTTTACGCGGCTATGGCTACACCTTC.

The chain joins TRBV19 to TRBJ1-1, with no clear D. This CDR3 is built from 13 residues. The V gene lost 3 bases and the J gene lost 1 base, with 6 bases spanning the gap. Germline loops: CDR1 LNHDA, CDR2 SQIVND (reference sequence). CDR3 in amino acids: CASSMEGNTEAFF. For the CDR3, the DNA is TGTGCCAGTAGTATGGAAGGGAACACTGAAGCTTTCTTT.

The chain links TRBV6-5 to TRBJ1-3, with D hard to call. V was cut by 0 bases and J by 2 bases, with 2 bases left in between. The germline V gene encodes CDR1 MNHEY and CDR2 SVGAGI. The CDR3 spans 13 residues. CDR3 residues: CASSYSAGNTIYF. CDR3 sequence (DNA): TGTGCCAGCAGTTACTCGGCTGGAAACACCATATATTTT.

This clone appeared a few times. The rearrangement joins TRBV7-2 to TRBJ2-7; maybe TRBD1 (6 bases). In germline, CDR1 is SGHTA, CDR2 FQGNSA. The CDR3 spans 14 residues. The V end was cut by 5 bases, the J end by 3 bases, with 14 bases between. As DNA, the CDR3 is TGTGCCAGCAGCCAGGGGTTATCCTACTACGAGCAGTACTTC. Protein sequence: CASSQGLSYYEQYF.

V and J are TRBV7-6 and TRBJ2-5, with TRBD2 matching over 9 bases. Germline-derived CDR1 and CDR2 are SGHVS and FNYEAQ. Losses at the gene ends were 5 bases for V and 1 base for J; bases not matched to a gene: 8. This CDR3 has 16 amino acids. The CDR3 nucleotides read TGTGCCAGCAGCCCTCGGACTAGCGCAATCCAAGAGACCCAGTACTTC. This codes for CASSPRTSAIQETQYF.

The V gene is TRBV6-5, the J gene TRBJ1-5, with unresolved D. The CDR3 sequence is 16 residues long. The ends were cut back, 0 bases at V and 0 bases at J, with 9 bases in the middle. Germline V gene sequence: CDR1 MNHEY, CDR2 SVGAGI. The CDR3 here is CASSYSGINSNQPQHF. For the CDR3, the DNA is TGTGCCAGCAGTTACTCTGGGATAAATAGCAATCAGCCCCAGCATTTT.

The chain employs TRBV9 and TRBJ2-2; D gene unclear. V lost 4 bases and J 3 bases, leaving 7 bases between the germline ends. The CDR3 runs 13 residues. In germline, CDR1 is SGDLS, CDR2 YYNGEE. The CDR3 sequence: CASSSLDTGELFF. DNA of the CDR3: TGTGCCAGCAGCTCCTTGGACACCGGGGAGCTGTTTTTT.

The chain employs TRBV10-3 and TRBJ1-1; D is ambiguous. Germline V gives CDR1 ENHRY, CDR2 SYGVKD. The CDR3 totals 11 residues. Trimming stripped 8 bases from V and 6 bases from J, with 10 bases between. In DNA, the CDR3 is TGTGCCATCCAGCAATCGTCTGAAGCTTTCTTT. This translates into CAIQQSSEAFF.

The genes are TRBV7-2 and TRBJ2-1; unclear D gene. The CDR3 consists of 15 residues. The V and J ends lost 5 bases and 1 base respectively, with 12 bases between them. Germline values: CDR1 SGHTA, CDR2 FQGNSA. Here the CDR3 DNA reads TGTGCCAGCAGCCCATGGGGTCAATCCTACAATGAGCAGTTCTTC. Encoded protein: CASSPWGQSYNEQFF. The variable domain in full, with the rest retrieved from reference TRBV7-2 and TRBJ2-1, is GAGVSQSPSNKVTEKGKDVELRCDPISGHTALYWYRQSLGQGLEFLIYFQGNSAPDKSGLPSDRFSAERTGGSVSTLTIQRTQQEDSAVYLCASSPWGQSYNEQFFGPGTRLTVL.

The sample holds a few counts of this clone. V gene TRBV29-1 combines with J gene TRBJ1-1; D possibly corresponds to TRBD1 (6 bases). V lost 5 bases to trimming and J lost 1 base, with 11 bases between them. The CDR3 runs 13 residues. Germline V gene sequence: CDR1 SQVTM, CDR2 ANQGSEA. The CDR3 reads CSVLQGTNTEAFF. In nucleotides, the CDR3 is TGCAGCGTTCTTCAGGGGACGAACACTGAAGCTTTCTTT.

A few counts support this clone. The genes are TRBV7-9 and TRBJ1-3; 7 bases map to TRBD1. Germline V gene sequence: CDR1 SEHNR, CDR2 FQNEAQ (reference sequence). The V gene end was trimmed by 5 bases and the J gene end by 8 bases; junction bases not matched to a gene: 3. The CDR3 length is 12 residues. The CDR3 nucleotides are TGTGCCAGCAGCCGACAGGGAGACACCATATATTTT. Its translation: CASSRQGDTIYF.

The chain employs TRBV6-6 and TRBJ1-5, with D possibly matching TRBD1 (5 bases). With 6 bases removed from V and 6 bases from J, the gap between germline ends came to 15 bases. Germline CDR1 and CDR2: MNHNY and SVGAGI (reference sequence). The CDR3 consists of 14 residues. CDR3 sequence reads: CASRTPQGPQPQHF. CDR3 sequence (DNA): TGTGCCAGCAGGACCCCCCAGGGCCCTCAGCCCCAGCATTTT.

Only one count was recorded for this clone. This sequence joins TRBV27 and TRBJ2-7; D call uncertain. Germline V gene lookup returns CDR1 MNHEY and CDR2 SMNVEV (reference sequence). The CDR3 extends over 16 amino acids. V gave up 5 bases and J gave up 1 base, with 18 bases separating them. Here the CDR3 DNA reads TGTGCCAGCAGTCCCCCTCGGCGTTTGGGATCCTACGAGCAGTACTTC. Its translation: CASSPPRRLGSYEQYF.

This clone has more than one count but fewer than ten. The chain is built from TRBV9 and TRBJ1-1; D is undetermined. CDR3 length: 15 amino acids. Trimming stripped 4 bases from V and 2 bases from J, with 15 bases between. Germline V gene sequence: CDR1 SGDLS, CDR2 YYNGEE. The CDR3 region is CASSPPGRINTEAFF. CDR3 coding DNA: TGTGCCAGCAGCCCCCCCGGACGGATTAACACTGAAGCTTTCTTT. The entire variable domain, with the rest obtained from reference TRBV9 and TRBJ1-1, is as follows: DSGVTQTPKHLITATGQRVTLRCSPRSGDLSVYWYQQSLDQGLQFLIQYYNGEERAKGNILERFSAQQFPDLHSELNLSSLELGDSALYFCASSPPGRINTEAFFGQGTRLTVV.

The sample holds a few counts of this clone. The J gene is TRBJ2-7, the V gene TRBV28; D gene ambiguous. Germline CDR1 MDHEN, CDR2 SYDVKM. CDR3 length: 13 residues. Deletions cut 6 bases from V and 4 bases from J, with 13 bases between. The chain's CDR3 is CASSPRPSYEQYF. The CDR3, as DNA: TGTGCCAGCAGCCCCCGCCCGTCATACGAGCAGTACTTC. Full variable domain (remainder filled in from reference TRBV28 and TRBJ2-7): DVKVTQSSRYLVKRTGEKVFLECVQDMDHENMFWYRQDPGLGLRLIYFSYDVKMKEKGDIPEGYSVSREKKERFSLILESASTNQTSMYLCASSPRPSYEQYFGPGTRLTVT.